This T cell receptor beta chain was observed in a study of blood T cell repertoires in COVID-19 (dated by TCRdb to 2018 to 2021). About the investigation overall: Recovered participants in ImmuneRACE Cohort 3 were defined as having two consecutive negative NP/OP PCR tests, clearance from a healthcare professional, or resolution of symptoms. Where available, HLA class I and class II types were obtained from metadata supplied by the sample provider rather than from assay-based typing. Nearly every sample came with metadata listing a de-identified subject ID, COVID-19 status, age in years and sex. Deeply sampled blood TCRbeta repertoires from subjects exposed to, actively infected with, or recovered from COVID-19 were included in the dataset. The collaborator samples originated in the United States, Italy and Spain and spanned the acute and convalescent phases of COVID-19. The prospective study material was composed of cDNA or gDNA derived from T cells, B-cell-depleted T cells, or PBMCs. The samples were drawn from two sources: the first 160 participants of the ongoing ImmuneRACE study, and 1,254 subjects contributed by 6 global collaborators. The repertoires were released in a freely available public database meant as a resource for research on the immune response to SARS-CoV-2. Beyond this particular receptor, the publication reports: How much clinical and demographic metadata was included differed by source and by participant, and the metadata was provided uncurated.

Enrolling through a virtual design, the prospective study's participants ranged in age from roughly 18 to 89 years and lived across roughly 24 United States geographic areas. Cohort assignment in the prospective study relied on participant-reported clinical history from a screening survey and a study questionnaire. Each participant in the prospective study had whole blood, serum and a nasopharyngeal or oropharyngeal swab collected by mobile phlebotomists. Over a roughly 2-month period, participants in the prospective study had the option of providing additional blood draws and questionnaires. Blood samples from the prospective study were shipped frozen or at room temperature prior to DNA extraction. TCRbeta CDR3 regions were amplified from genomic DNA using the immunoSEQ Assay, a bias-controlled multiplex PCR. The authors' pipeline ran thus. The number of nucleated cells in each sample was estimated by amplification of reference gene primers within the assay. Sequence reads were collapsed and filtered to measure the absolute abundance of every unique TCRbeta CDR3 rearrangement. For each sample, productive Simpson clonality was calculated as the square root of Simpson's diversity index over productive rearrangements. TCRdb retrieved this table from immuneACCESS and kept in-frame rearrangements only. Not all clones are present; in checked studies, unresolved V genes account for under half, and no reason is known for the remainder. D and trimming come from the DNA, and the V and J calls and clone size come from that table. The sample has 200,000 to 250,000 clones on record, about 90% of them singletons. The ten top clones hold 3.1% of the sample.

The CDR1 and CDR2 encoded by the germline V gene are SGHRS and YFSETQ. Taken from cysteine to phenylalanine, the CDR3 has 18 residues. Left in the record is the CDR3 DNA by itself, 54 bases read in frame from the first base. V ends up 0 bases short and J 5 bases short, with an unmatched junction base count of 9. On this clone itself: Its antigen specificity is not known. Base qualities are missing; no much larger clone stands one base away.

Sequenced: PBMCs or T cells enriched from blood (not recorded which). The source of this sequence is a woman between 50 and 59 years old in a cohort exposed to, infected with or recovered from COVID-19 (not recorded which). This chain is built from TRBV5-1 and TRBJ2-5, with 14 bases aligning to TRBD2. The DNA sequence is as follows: TGCGCCAGCAGCTTGGTGCGGACTAGCGGGGGGTCCCGGGAGACCCAGTACTTC. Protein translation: CASSLVRTSGGSRETQYF.